This T cell receptor beta chain was observed in a study of shared clonotypes between healthy human individuals. Looked up from germline, CDR1 is MNHEY and CDR2 is SMNVEV (reference sequence). The CDR3 runs 16 residues. The V gene end was trimmed by 4 bases and the J gene end by 6 bases; junction bases not matched to a gene: 12. The table came from immunoSEQ multiplex PCR; TCRdb's copy has only in-frame clones and leaves some out. The sample includes about 1.1 million clones, roughly 80% seen only once; the top ten take approximately 0.95%. This sequence originates from a man younger than 35 in good health. Some clones in this sample may be carry-over from other donors' samples. V is TRBV27 and J is TRBJ2-1; 7 bases match TRBD2. Sequenced input: memory CD4+ T cells from PBMCs. Subset noted: CD45RA-negative fraction. CDR3 sequence reads: CASSWAGTTPGNEQFF. In nucleotides, the CDR3 is TGTGCCAGCAGTTGGGCCGGGACTACGCCCGGCAATGAGCAGTTCTTC.